The 2 T cell receptor beta chains presented below share a single source sample, sequenced in a study of cytomegalovirus exposure and HLA in healthy donors. It was with 60 Vbeta and 13 Jbeta primers that the PCR ran. Assay: immunoSEQ multiplex PCR; the TCRdb copy retains only in-frame clones and omits some. The sample includes approximately 220,000 clones, around four fifths seen only once; the top ten take more than 0.6%. Sequencing used PBMCs. These receptors originate from a boy between 2 and 15 years old in good health and CMV-seronegative.

In its sample, this clone was seen once. The chain carries TRBV5-1 and TRBJ1-2; possible D gene TRBD1, 6 bases. The CDR3 spans 14 residues. Germline CDR1 is SGHRS and CDR2 is YFSETQ. V was trimmed by 0 bases and J by 7 bases, leaving 13 bases between them. CDR3 residues: CASSLAAGESGYTF. CDR3 sequence (DNA): TGCGCCAGCAGCTTGGCGGCAGGGGAGAGTGGCTACACCTTC.

The chain uses TRBV5-6 and TRBJ1-1, with D perhaps TRBD1 (6 bases). Trimming took 3 bases from V and 7 from J, leaving 10 bases between them. The germline V gene has CDR1 SGHDT and CDR2 YYEEEE. This CDR3 comprises 12 residues. The CDR3 loop reads CASSWGGGEAFF. DNA for the CDR3: TGTGCCAGCAGCTGGGGAGGGGGTGAAGCTTTCTTT. Using reference TRBV5-6 and TRBJ1-1 for the parts outside the CDR3, the full variable domain is DAGVTQSPTHLIKTRGQQVTLRCSPKSGHDTVSWYQQALGQGPQFIFQYYEEEERQRGNFPDRFSGHQFPNYSSELNVNALLLGDSALYLCASSWGGGEAFFGQGTRLTVV.